Shown below are 21 T cell receptor beta chains from a single sample sequenced in a study of cytomegalovirus exposure and HLA in healthy donors (dated by TCRdb to about 2017). The receptor library was made with the immunoSEQ multiplex PCR assay. For the multiplex PCR, a mixture combining 60 forward primers for TCR Vbeta segments and 13 reverse primers for TCR Jbeta segments was used. What TCRdb holds here is the immuneACCESS table cut down to in-frame rearrangements. Part of the clones is not present; checked against another copy, under half of the missing clones reflect an unresolved V gene, and the others are unexplained. The sample table contains more than 85,000 clones; only one count was recorded for approximately 81% of them. The biggest ten clones account for 13% to 15% of the sample. Sequences were obtained from PBMCs. These receptors all stem from a male donor in good health and CMV-seropositive.

The chain joins TRBV5-1 to TRBJ1-3; no firm D call. There are 15 residues in the CDR3. Germline V lookup: CDR1 SGHRS, CDR2 YFSETQ. Trimming removed 5 bases from V and 0 bases from J, with 12 bases in between. The CDR3 DNA sequence: TGCGCCAGCAGATATACAGCCTCCTCTGGAAACACCATATATTTT. Translated, it gives CASRYTASSGNTIYF.

V usage is TRBV18 and J usage is TRBJ2-7; TRBD1 matches at 7 bases. The CDR3 contains 15 residues. Trimming at V came to 0 bases and at J to 3 bases, leaving 5 bases not matched to a gene. Germline-derived CDR1 and CDR2 are KGHSH and LQKENI. The CDR3 loop reads CASSPPDGTVYEQYF. As DNA, the CDR3 is TGTGCCAGCTCACCACCGGACGGGACAGTCTACGAGCAGTACTTC. The variable domain in full, completed from reference TRBV18 and TRBJ2-7, reads NAGVMQNPRHLVRRRGQEARLRCSPMKGHSHVYWYRQLPEEGLKFMVYLQKENIIDESGMPKERFSAEFPKEGPSILRIQQVVRGDSAAYFCASSPPDGTVYEQYFGPGTRLTVT.

The chain has TRBV2 and TRBJ2-5, with 8 bases identical to TRBD1. The CDR3 is 16 residues long. V was pared by 6 bases and J by 5 bases, with 14 bases of the junction left unmatched. Germline V gene data show CDR1 as SNHLY and CDR2 as FYNNEI. CDR3: CASRVTGGSSGETQYF. The CDR3 nucleotides read TGTGCCAGCAGAGTTACAGGGGGTAGTAGTGGGGAGACCCAGTACTTC.

The chain carries TRBV6-5 and TRBJ1-2; D not certain. The CDR3 is 12 residues long. Deletions cut 4 bases from V and 4 bases from J, with 7 bases between. Germline-derived CDR1 and CDR2 are MNHEY and SVGAGI. The CDR3 loop is CASSLEGYGYTF. The CDR3, as DNA: TGTGCCAGCAGTTTAGAGGGCTATGGCTACACCTTC.

V gene TRBV2 combines with J gene TRBJ2-1, with 7 positions matching TRBD1. The length of the CDR3 is 15 residues. CDR1 is SNHLY and CDR2 is FYNNEI in the germline V gene. Trimming took 5 bases from V and 2 from J; bases not matched to a gene: 6. CDR3 protein: CASSPDRAPYNEQFF. The DNA for the CDR3 is TGTGCCAGCAGTCCTGACAGGGCCCCCTACAATGAGCAGTTCTTC.

This clone has a single count. The chain joins TRBV5-1 to TRBJ1-6; 10 bases are shared with TRBD1. The CDR3 length is 16 residues. Germline V gives CDR1 SGHRS, CDR2 YFSETQ. Germline trimming cut 0 bases from V and 7 bases from J; bases unmatched to any gene: 4. The chain's CDR3 is CASSLDGTGVNSPLHF. The CDR3 DNA follows: TGCGCCAGCAGCTTGGACGGGACAGGGGTCAATTCACCCCTCCACTTT.

This clone was found a few times. The V and J genes are TRBV7-2 and TRBJ2-5; 8 bases are shared with TRBD1. V shed 5 bases, J shed 5 bases, and the junction held 16 bases outside the gene matches. The CDR3 covers 17 residues. Germline-derived CDR1 and CDR2 are SGHTA and FQGNSA. CDR3 nucleotide sequence: TGTGCCAGCAGCGACCAGAGAGCTGGCAGGGGGCTGGAGACCCAGTACTTC. This codes for CASSDQRAGRGLETQYF.

The chain combines TRBV11-3 with TRBJ2-3; D is possibly TRBD2 (5 bases). The germline V and J ends were trimmed by 1 base and 6 bases, with 14 bases remaining between them. Germline V gives CDR1 SGHNT, CDR2 YENEEA. The CDR3 extends over 15 amino acids. The CDR3: CASSLGRELRDTQYF. The CDR3 nucleotides are TGTGCCAGCAGCTTAGGACGGGAACTACGGGATACGCAGTATTTT.

This chain uses TRBV5-1 with TRBJ1-3, with TRBD1 matching over 9 bases. This CDR3 comprises 16 residues. From germline, CDR1 is SGHRS and CDR2 YFSETQ. V trimming: 0 bases; J trimming: 1 base; junction bases outside the gene matches: 2. The CDR3 coding sequence is TGCGCCAGCAGCTTGGCTGGGACAGGGTCTGGAAACACCATATATTTT. Amino acids: CASSLAGTGSGNTIYF.

The J gene is TRBJ2-1, the V gene TRBV4-3; possibly TRBD1 for D (5 bases). The V gene's germline CDR1 is LGHNA and CDR2 YSLEER. This CDR3 comprises 16 residues. V lost 2 bases to trimming and J lost 7 bases, with 18 bases between them. Here the CDR3 reads CASSQSPYVGRNEQFF. The CDR3 nucleotides are TGCGCCAGCAGCCAATCACCGTATGTGGGGCGGAATGAGCAGTTCTTC.

V usage is TRBV19 and J usage is TRBJ1-5; D call uncertain. The germline V gene encodes CDR1 LNHDA and CDR2 SQIVND (reference sequence). The CDR3 contains 13 residues. Between the trimmed V and J ends, which lost 4 bases and 3 bases, there was a span of 7 bases. In nucleotides, the CDR3 is TGTGCCAGTAGTACAGGCGTCAATCAGCCCCAGCATTTT. Translating it yields CASSTGVNQPQHF. Full variable domain (rest looked up from reference TRBV19 and TRBJ1-5): DGGITQSPKYLFRKEGQNVTLSCEQNLNHDAMYWYRQDPGQGLRLIYYSQIVNDFQKGDIAEGYSVSREKKESFPLTVTSAQKNPTAFYLCASSTGVNQPQHFGDGTRLSIL.

The rearrangement links TRBV29-1 to TRBJ1-2; D is possibly TRBD1 (6 bases). This CDR3 contains 13 residues. Germline lookup yields CDR1 SQVTM and CDR2 ANQGSEA. Trimming took off 4 bases at V and 8 bases at J, with 17 bases between the two ends. The CDR3 DNA reads as TGCAGCGTTGGGGGAACAGGGCCGTTAGGCTACACCTTC. Protein: CSVGGTGPLGYTF.

This clone has just one count. The chain has TRBV2 and TRBJ2-5; TRBD2 matches 9 bases. CDR3 length: 13 amino acids. Losses at the gene ends were 6 bases for V and 4 bases for J; bases not matched to a gene: 3. The germline V gene encodes CDR1 SNHLY and CDR2 FYNNEI. CDR3 DNA sequence: TGTGCCAGCAGGCGGGGGGGCAGAGAGACCCAGTACTTC. Translated, it gives CASRRGGRETQYF.

V gene TRBV6-6 combines with J gene TRBJ2-7, with D possibly matching TRBD1 (6 bases). V lost 10 bases and J lost 5, with 24 bases in between. Germline assignment: CDR1 MNHNY and CDR2 SVGAGI (reference sequence). CDR3 length equals 15 residues. The CDR3 spells CATQNTGQAGDEQYF. CDR3 nucleotides: TGTGCCACACAGAACACAGGGCAGGCAGGGGACGAGCAGTACTTC.

This clone was detected only a few times. The chain carries TRBV21-1 and TRBJ2-1; whether TRBD1, the table's D call, matches the DNA was not checked. TRBV21-1 is a pseudogene. The CDR3 extends over 15 amino acids. Here the CDR3 reads CASSKDVDSTDEQFF. The CDR3 bases are TGTGCCAGCAGCAAAGATGTAGACAGTACCGATGAGCAGTTCTTC.

The chain employs TRBV7-6 and TRBJ1-4; the D is unclear. Germline V gives CDR1 SGHVS, CDR2 FNYEAQ. CDR3 length equals 14 residues. Trimming stripped 3 bases from V and 0 bases from J, with 5 bases between. DNA for the CDR3: TGTGCCAGCAGCTTCCGCGCAACTAATGAAAAACTGTTTTTT. This translates into CASSFRATNEKLFF. The entire variable domain, with the rest obtained from reference TRBV7-6 and TRBJ1-4, is as follows: GAGVSQSPRYKVTKRGQDVALRCDPISGHVSLYWYRQALGQGPEFLTYFNYEAQQDKSGLPNDRFSAERPEGSISTLTIQRTEQRDSAMYRCASSFRATNEKLFFGSGTQLSVL.

Only a few counts were recorded for this clone. J is TRBJ1-2 and V is TRBV11-2, with TRBD1 matching 9 bases. Germline V gene sequence: CDR1 SGHAT, CDR2 FQNNGV. This CDR3 is built from 13 residues. V shed 7 bases and J 8 bases; nucleotides not matched to a gene: 8. The CDR3 DNA reads as TGTGCCAGCACTAACGGACAGGGGTACGGCTACACCTTC. Translated: CASTNGQGYGYTF.

The chain employs TRBV9 and TRBJ1-1; a possible D gene is TRBD1 (5 bases). The CDR3 runs 15 residues. Trimming took off 3 bases at V and 4 bases at J, with 16 bases between the two ends. Germline V lookup: CDR1 SGDLS, CDR2 YYNGEE. CDR3 DNA sequence: TGTGCCAGCAGCGCCGGAGGGGACCCGAGCACTGAAGCTTTCTTT. Translation gives CASSAGGDPSTEAFF.

The chain joins TRBV4-2 to TRBJ1-2; D is unresolved. Germline V gene sequence: CDR1 LGHNA, CDR2 YNFKEQ. Between the trimmed V and J ends, which lost 0 bases and 7 bases, there was a span of 18 bases. The CDR3 totals 16 residues. DNA of the CDR3: TGTGCCAGCAGCCAAGATCTAAGAGGGTCTGAAGTTGGCTACACCTTC. As protein: CASSQDLRGSEVGYTF.

The chain carries TRBV6-6 and TRBJ1-1; 7 nucleotides match TRBD1. Germline lookup yields CDR1 MNHNY and CDR2 SVGAGI (reference sequence). J was trimmed by 0 bases and V by 4 bases; bases with no gene match: 5. CDR3 size: 15 residues. Written as DNA, the CDR3 is TGTGCCAGCAGTTCCTCAGGGGGAATGAACACTGAAGCTTTCTTT. Translated: CASSSSGGMNTEAFF.

The chain joins TRBV7-9 to TRBJ2-1, with D possibly matching TRBD2 (5 bases). Per germline, CDR1 SEHNR and CDR2 FQNEAQ (reference sequence). The CDR3 has 14 amino acids. V lost 0 bases and J 4 bases, leaving 7 bases between the germline ends. CDR3: CASSLASAYNEQFF. CDR3 coding DNA: TGTGCCAGCAGCTTAGCTAGCGCGTACAATGAGCAGTTCTTC.